The 11 T cell receptor beta chains listed next were all sequenced from one sample in a study of blood T cells in healthy people across ages. It was with a sample-barcoded 5' primer and a J-beta primer mix that a second PCR of roughly 7 to 12 cycles was run. TCRdb analysed the 5' RACE reads with MiXCR anew, one entry per CDR3 protein. The sample comprises roughly 1.6 million distinct CDR3 sequences, roughly 32% of which are singletons, and around 11% rests with the top ten. The sample taken for sequencing was blood. Source of these receptors: a woman aged 25-40 years in good health.

The chain is built from TRBV20-1 and TRBJ2-5, with D possibly matching TRBD1 (6 bases). The CDR3 consists of 13 residues. Deletions cut 6 bases from V and 1 base from J, with 12 bases between. The germline CDR1 and CDR2 sequences are DFQATT and SNEGSKA (reference sequence). The CDR3 DNA follows: TGCAGTGCACAGGGAAAGCTCCAAGAGACCCAGTACTTC. Translation: CSAQGKLQETQYF.

The sample holds many counts of this clonotype. This chain connects TRBV6-2 or TRBV6-3 to TRBJ2-1, with 14 positions matching TRBD2. The V segment lost 6 bases and the J segment 9 bases; nucleotides outside the gene matches: 7. The CDR3 spans 15 residues. The germline CDR1 and CDR2 sequences are MNHEY and SVGEGT. CDR3 sequence: CASRSGLAGAGEQFF. As DNA, the CDR3 is TGTGCCAGCAGATCGGGACTAGCGGGGGCGGGTGAGCAGTTCTTC.

In its sample, this clonotype was seen once. V usage is TRBV7-8 and J usage is TRBJ1-1; no firm D call. Trimming shortened V by 5 bases and J by 1 base, and 14 bases separated the two germline ends. Germline assignment: CDR1 SGHVS and CDR2 FQNEAQ. This CDR3 comprises 15 residues. The DNA for the CDR3 is TGTGCCAGCAGCGGCCGGTGGCAGTCGAACACTGAAGCTTTCTTT. Protein: CASSGRWQSNTEAFF.

For this clonotype: It may be a read error: a sequence one base away is much more abundant. The chain carries TRBV12-3 or TRBV12-4 and TRBJ2-1; 13 bases fit TRBD2. The CDR3 loop spans 15 amino acids. In DNA, the CDR3 is TGTGCCAGCAGGGGGACTAGCGGGGACTACAGTGAGCAGTTCTTC. The encoded protein is CASRGTSGDYSEQFF.

This clonotype showed up many times. The CDR3, as DNA: TGTGCCAGCAGCTTTAACAGAGGAGGGTTAGACGAGCAGTACTTC. It is translated as CASSFNRGGLDEQYF. J is TRBJ2-7 and V is TRBV7-9; TRBD2 might be the D (6 bases). V was trimmed by 3 bases and J by 5 bases, leaving 17 bases between them. This CDR3 comprises 15 residues. Germline V gene lookup returns CDR1 SEHNR and CDR2 FQNEAQ (reference sequence).

This chain uses TRBV10-3 with TRBJ1-5; D perhaps matches TRBD1 (6 bases). V gave up 9 bases and J gave up 1 base, with 13 bases separating them. Germline CDR1 reads ENHRY; CDR2 reads SYGVKD. The CDR3 extends over 14 amino acids. The CDR3 loop reads CAMSPDRSNQPQHF. In nucleotides, the CDR3 is TGTGCCATGTCCCCCGACAGGAGCAATCAGCCCCAGCATTTT.

The sample holds many counts of this clonotype. The chain couples TRBV29-1 to TRBJ2-5, with 8 nucleotides matching TRBD1. CDR1 SQVTM and CDR2 ANQGSEA come from the germline V gene. The CDR3 runs 13 residues. V was pared by 4 bases and J by 4 bases, with 5 bases of the junction left unmatched. The CDR3 protein is CSVAQGVRETQYF. DNA of the CDR3: TGCAGCGTTGCACAGGGGGTTCGAGAGACCCAGTACTTC. The entire variable domain, with the rest obtained from reference TRBV29-1 and TRBJ2-5, is as follows: SAVISQKPSRDICQRGTSLTIQCQVDSQVTMMFWYRQQPGQSLTLIATANQGSEATYESGFVIDKFPISRPNLTFSTLTVSNMSPEDSSIYLCSVAQGVRETQYFGPGTRLLVL.

The chain uses TRBV11-2 and TRBJ2-3; 8 bases map to TRBD1. The CDR3 is 18 amino acids. The V and J ends lost 1 base and 1 base, in that order; junction bases with no gene match: 10. Germline CDR1 and CDR2: SGHAT and FQNNGV. CDR3 DNA sequence: TGTGCCAGCAGCTTAGGAATTAGGAACAGGGGGGGCACAGATACGCAGTATTTT. Its protein product is CASSLGIRNRGGTDTQYF.

V and J are TRBV4-1 and TRBJ1-4; no clear D. Germline V CDR1 and CDR2: MGHRA, YSYEKL. The V end was cut by 3 bases, the J end by 8 bases, with 13 bases between. The CDR3 contains 14 residues. The CDR3 bases are TGCGCCAGCAGCCACGCCCGGAGACGCGAAAAACTGTTTTTT. Protein: CASSHARRREKLFF.

This clonotype appeared a few times. The chain employs TRBV12-5 and TRBJ1-1; D is perhaps TRBD1 (6 bases). Germline lookup yields CDR1 LGHNT and CDR2 FRNRAP. The CDR3 covers 14 residues. V lost 7 bases, J lost 5 bases, and 17 bases lay in between. CDR3 loop: CASAREGGVTEAFF. The CDR3 DNA reads as TGTGCTAGTGCCAGAGAAGGGGGGGTGACTGAAGCTTTCTTT.

This clonotype was detected only a few times. This sequence joins TRBV5-1 and TRBJ2-7, with D perhaps TRBD2 (6 bases). Germline CDR1 reads SGHRS; CDR2 reads YFSETQ. Trimming removed 5 bases at V and 5 bases at J, with 17 bases between. The length of the CDR3 is 14 residues. CDR3 sequence reads: CASSLASVVDEQYF. The CDR3 nucleotides are TGCGCCAGCAGTCTGGCTAGCGTCGTCGACGAGCAGTACTTC.